These 26 T cell receptor beta chains were sequenced from one sample in a study of blood T cell repertoires in COVID-19. The method was immunoSEQ multiplex PCR; TCRdb's version includes in-frame clones alone and lacks a portion of them. In the table there are over 200,000 clones, 89% of which are singletons. The source material was peripheral blood. The receptors come from a middle-aged woman with acute or convalescent COVID-19.

This clone was seen a single time. V is TRBV3-1 (or the pseudogene TRBV3-2) and J is TRBJ1-1, with 8 nucleotides matching TRBD1. Germline values: CDR1 LGHDT, CDR2 YNNKEL (reference sequence). J lost 6 bases, V lost 4 bases, and 4 bases had no gene match. CDR3 size: 13 residues. The CDR3 DNA follows: TGTGCCAGCAGCCGCCAGGGGGCCTCTGAAGCTTTCTTT. Protein product: CASSRQGASEAFF.

V gene TRBV4-1 combines with J gene TRBJ1-2; no definite D call. V was trimmed by 1 base and J by 4 bases, leaving 13 bases between them. Germline V CDR1 and CDR2: MGHRA, YSYEKL. The CDR3 runs to 15 residues. CDR3 nucleotide sequence: TGCGCCAGCAGCCAAGTGTATGACTCCCGCTATGGCTACACCTTC. Translation gives CASSQVYDSRYGYTF.

The chain couples TRBV18 to TRBJ1-2, with 7 nucleotides matching TRBD1. Germline V gene data show CDR1 as KGHSH and CDR2 as LQKENI. This CDR3 region has 14 residues. V trimming: 6 bases; J trimming: 4 bases; junction bases outside the gene matches: 8. The CDR3 sequence: CASSTGGGAYGYTF. CDR3 bases: TGTGCCAGCTCTACCGGAGGGGGCGCCTATGGCTACACCTTC.

The sample holds one count of this clone. The chain links TRBV10-2 to TRBJ2-3; 12 bases match TRBD2. The CDR3 length is 17 residues. J gave up 0 bases and V 3 bases, and 4 bases lay outside the gene matches. CDR1 and CDR2 from the germline V gene are WSHSY and SAAADI. CDR3 bases: TGCGCCAGCAGTGAAACTAGCGGGGGGCTGAGCACAGATACGCAGTATTTT. Translating gives CASSETSGGLSTDTQYF.

This clone was detected only once. This sequence joins TRBV27 and TRBJ1-3; a weak D match, TRBD1 (5 bases). This CDR3 has 16 amino acids. CDR1 is MNHEY, CDR2 SMNVEV, per germline (reference sequence). Trimming cost V 4 bases and J 2 bases, with 15 bases left between them. The CDR3, as DNA: TGTGCCAGCAGTTCCGAATTAGGGGATACTGGAAACACCATATATTTT. Its protein product is CASSSELGDTGNTIYF.

The chain is built from TRBV20-1 and TRBJ1-1; D ambiguous. Germline V lookup: CDR1 DFQATT, CDR2 SNEGSKA (reference sequence). The CDR3 totals 11 residues. The V and J ends lost 3 bases and 7 bases respectively, with 9 bases between them. CDR3 in DNA: TGCAGTGCTAGTCCGGGTGGTGAAGCTTTCTTT. It encodes CSASPGGEAFF.

The chain combines TRBV5-1 with TRBJ2-6, with TRBD1 identical over 8 bases. The germline gives CDR1 SGHRS, CDR2 YFSETQ. This CDR3 has 17 residues. The junction had 10 bases not matched to a gene; V was cut back by 4 bases and J by 4 bases. The CDR3 here is CASSLGQGARGANVLTF. For the CDR3, the DNA is TGCGCCAGCAGCCTAGGACAGGGAGCAAGAGGGGCCAACGTCCTGACTTTC. The full variable domain, completed using reference TRBV5-1 and TRBJ2-6, is KAGVTQTPRYLIKTRGQQVTLSCSPISGHRSVSWYQQTPGQGLQFLFEYFSETQRNKGNFPGRFSGRQFSNSRSEMNVSTLELGDSALYLCASSLGQGARGANVLTFGAGSRLTVL.

A word on this clone: This CDR3 is also generated by other DNA sequences in the sample. The chain has TRBV5-1 and TRBJ2-1; 10 bases fit TRBD1. CDR1 SGHRS and CDR2 YFSETQ come from the germline V gene. The V segment lost 3 bases and the J segment 2 bases; nucleotides outside the gene matches: 5. This CDR3 is built from 16 residues. The CDR3 region is CASSSSTGGPYNEQFF. For the CDR3, the DNA is TGCGCCAGCAGCTCCTCGACAGGGGGCCCCTACAATGAGCAGTTCTTC.

The CDR3 loop is CAISDYRGGNYGYTF. DNA of the CDR3: TGTGCCATCAGTGATTACAGGGGCGGTAACTATGGCTACACCTTC. V gene TRBV10-3 combines with J gene TRBJ1-2, with 7 bases identical to TRBD1. The CDR3 loop spans 15 amino acids. Germline V gene sequence: CDR1 ENHRY, CDR2 SYGVKD. Losses at the gene ends were 3 bases for V and 1 base for J; bases not matched to a gene: 5.

The rearrangement links TRBV12-3 or TRBV12-4 to TRBJ2-5; no reliable D call. V lost 3 bases to trimming and J lost 2 bases, with 7 bases between them. The CDR3 consists of 13 residues. CDR3 sequence: CASSFPSQETQYF. CDR3 sequence (DNA): TGTGCCAGCAGTTTCCCCTCTCAAGAGACCCAGTACTTC.

V and J are TRBV5-4 and TRBJ1-2; D is unresolved. Trimming left V 0 bases short and J 1 base short, with 4 bases between. The CDR3 is 13 residues long. From germline, CDR1 is SGHNT and CDR2 YYREEE (reference sequence). This chain's CDR3 is CASSLDGNYGYTF. The CDR3 bases are TGTGCCAGCAGCTTGGACGGTAACTATGGCTACACCTTC.

The CDR3 loop reads CASSPKGTGELFF. DNA of the CDR3: TGTGCCAGCAGTCCGAAGGGGACCGGGGAGCTGTTTTTT. The rearrangement uses TRBV2 and TRBJ2-2; maybe TRBD1 (5 bases). The CDR3 totals 13 residues. CDR1 SNHLY and CDR2 FYNNEI come from the germline V gene. The V end was cut by 5 bases, the J end by 5 bases, with 9 bases between.

The CDR3 DNA reads TGCGCCAGCGCTCGGACAGACCGTAATGAAAAACTGTTTTTT. This gives the protein CASARTDRNEKLFF. This chain connects TRBV5-1 to TRBJ1-4, with D possibly TRBD1 on 6 matching bases. The CDR3 is 14 amino acids. Trimming pared 7 bases from V and 4 bases from J, leaving 14 bases between. CDR1 and CDR2 (germline): SGHRS, YFSETQ.

The chain links TRBV19 to TRBJ1-1; 8 nucleotides align to TRBD1. There are 15 residues in the CDR3. V shed 8 bases, J shed 1 base, and the junction held 9 bases outside the gene matches. Germline V gene data show CDR1 as LNHDA and CDR2 as SQIVND (reference sequence). The CDR3 DNA sequence: TGTGCCAGTGGACAGGGTATTCTGGGGAACACTGAAGCTTTCTTT. Translation gives CASGQGILGNTEAFF. Full variable domain (outside the CDR3, taken from reference TRBV19 and TRBJ1-1): DGGITQSPKYLFRKEGQNVTLSCEQNLNHDAMYWYRQDPGQGLRLIYYSQIVNDFQKGDIAEGYSVSREKKESFPLTVTSAQKNPTAFYLCASGQGILGNTEAFFGQGTRLTVV.

The gene calls are TRBV7-8 and TRBJ2-2, with 11 bases fitting TRBD2. Germline CDR1 reads SGHVS; CDR2 reads FQNEAQ. The V segment lost 1 base and the J segment 2 bases; nucleotides outside the gene matches: 6. The CDR3 length is 18 residues. For the CDR3, the DNA is TGTGCCAGCAGCTTAGACCTAGCGGGGGGAATCAACACCGGGGAGCTGTTTTTT. This codes for CASSLDLAGGINTGELFF.

The chain links TRBV11-2 to TRBJ2-1; TRBD2 agrees at 12 bases. V shed 3 bases, J shed 4 bases, and the junction held 4 bases outside the gene matches. The CDR3 is 16 amino acids. Germline V gives CDR1 SGHAT, CDR2 FQNNGV. The CDR3, as DNA: TGTGCCAGCAGCTTGGAACTAGCGGGGGGTTACAATGAGCAGTTCTTC. Protein sequence: CASSLELAGGYNEQFF.

This rearrangement joins TRBV7-3 to TRBJ2-2; the D gene is possibly TRBD1 (5 bases). The CDR3 is 16 amino acids. Germline V lookup: CDR1 SGHTA, CDR2 FQGTGA. V lost 5 bases and J lost 0, with 13 bases in between. The CDR3 nucleotides read TGTGCCAGCAGCCCCCAGGGTTGGTCGAACACCGGGGAGCTGTTTTTT. Encoded protein: CASSPQGWSNTGELFF.

The CDR3 bases are TGTGCCAGCAGACAAGGAAGGGAGTCGGGAAACACCATATATTTT. It specifies CASRQGRESGNTIYF. The chain is built from TRBV7-9 and TRBJ1-3; D ambiguous. V shed 6 bases and J shed 4 bases, with 16 bases lying between them. The CDR3 runs 15 residues. From germline, CDR1 is SEHNR and CDR2 FQNEAQ (reference sequence).

This rearrangement joins TRBV5-1 to TRBJ2-3, with 10 bases aligning to TRBD2. Germline V gene sequence: CDR1 SGHRS, CDR2 YFSETQ. This CDR3 contains 16 residues. V dropped 5 bases and J dropped 3; count of bases not matched to a gene: 9. The CDR3 DNA sequence: TGCGCCAGCAGGCTTCTAGCGGGGGCGTCGACAGATACGCAGTATTTT. Translating it yields CASRLLAGASTDTQYF. The full variable domain, its missing parts supplied by reference TRBV5-1 and TRBJ2-3, is KAGVTQTPRYLIKTRGQQVTLSCSPISGHRSVSWYQQTPGQGLQFLFEYFSETQRNKGNFPGRFSGRQFSNSRSEMNVSTLELGDSALYLCASRLLAGASTDTQYFGPGTRLTVL.

This chain joins TRBV19 and TRBJ1-3; the match to TRBD1 covers 7 bases. V lost 7 bases and J lost 1; bases outside the gene matches: 16. CDR1 is LNHDA, CDR2 SQIVND, per germline (reference sequence). CDR3 size: 18 residues. Written as DNA, the CDR3 is TGTGCCAGTACAGCAAAAGCCGGGACAGACCTTTCTGGAAACACCATATATTTT. Residues: CASTAKAGTDLSGNTIYF.

The V call is TRBV5-1, the J call TRBJ2-5; TRBD2 matches 7 bases. The CDR3 covers 16 residues. After removal of 2 bases from V and 4 bases from J, the junction contained 11 bases not matched to a gene. CDR1 SGHRS and CDR2 YFSETQ come from the germline V gene. In nucleotides, the CDR3 is TGCGCCAGCAGCTTCGGGAGGCGCAAGGGAGGAGAGACCCAGTACTTC. It yields the protein CASSFGRRKGGETQYF. Full variable domain (rest looked up from reference TRBV5-1 and TRBJ2-5): KAGVTQTPRYLIKTRGQQVTLSCSPISGHRSVSWYQQTPGQGLQFLFEYFSETQRNKGNFPGRFSGRQFSNSRSEMNVSTLELGDSALYLCASSFGRRKGGETQYFGPGTRLLVL.

This clone was seen a few times. The chain recombines TRBV6-4 with TRBJ1-2, with a tentative D call TRBD1 (6 bases). The ends were cut back, 0 bases at V and 6 bases at J, with 8 bases in the middle. CDR3 length: 13 amino acids. The germline V gene has CDR1 MRHNA and CDR2 SNTAGT. CDR3 protein: CASSDSGTNGYTF. CDR3 bases: TGTGCCAGCAGTGACTCCGGGACAAATGGCTACACCTTC.

The rearrangement links TRBV11-3 to TRBJ2-4; TRBD2 matches 10 bases. Trimming at V came to 5 bases and at J to 5 bases, leaving 9 bases not matched to a gene. The V gene's germline CDR1 is SGHNT and CDR2 YENEEA. The CDR3 totals 16 residues. DNA of the CDR3: TGTGCCAGCAGCCCGGGGGGAGCGGGGGGGCAAAACATTCAGTACTTC. It translates to CASSPGGAGGQNIQYF.

The chain couples TRBV19 to TRBJ1-5; tentative D call: TRBD1 (6 bases). V shed 4 bases and J shed 3 bases, with 7 bases lying between them. CDR1 and CDR2 from the germline V gene are LNHDA and SQIVND (reference sequence). This CDR3 region has 13 residues. This CDR3 is CASSRDINQPQHF. The CDR3 region has the DNA TGTGCCAGTAGTAGGGACATCAATCAGCCCCAGCATTTT.

The V and J genes are TRBV28 and TRBJ1-4; 8 bases align to TRBD1. The CDR3 loop spans 15 amino acids. V was pared by 3 bases and J by 15 bases, with 15 bases of the junction left unmatched. In germline, CDR1 is MDHEN, CDR2 SYDVKM. CDR3 region: CASSLSGTGLGWLFF. CDR3 DNA: TGTGCCAGCAGTTTGTCCGGGACAGGCCTTGGTTGGTTGTTTTTT.

CDR3 residues: CASSQTENTEAFF. The CDR3 nucleotides are TGTGCCAGCAGCCAAACAGAGAACACTGAAGCTTTCTTT. The chain uses TRBV7-8 and TRBJ1-1, with D hard to call. This CDR3 contains 13 residues. Germline V lookup: CDR1 SGHVS, CDR2 FQNEAQ. Trimming stripped 5 bases from V and 1 base from J, with 8 bases between.